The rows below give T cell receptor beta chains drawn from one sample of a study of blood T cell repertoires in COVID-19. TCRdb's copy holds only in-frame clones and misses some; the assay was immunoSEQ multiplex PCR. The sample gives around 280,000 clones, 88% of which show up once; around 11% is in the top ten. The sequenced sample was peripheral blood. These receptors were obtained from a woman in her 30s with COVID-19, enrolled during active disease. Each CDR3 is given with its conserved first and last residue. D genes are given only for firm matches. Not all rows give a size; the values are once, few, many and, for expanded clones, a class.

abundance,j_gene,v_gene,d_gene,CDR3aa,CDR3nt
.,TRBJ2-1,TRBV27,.,CASSLSPSSYNEQFF,TGTGCCAGCAGTCTGTCGCCGAGCTCCTACAATGAGCAGTTCTTC
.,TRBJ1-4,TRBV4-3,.,CASSQDPVPNEKLFF,TGCGCCAGCAGCCAAGATCCGGTCCCTAATGAAAAACTGTTTTTT
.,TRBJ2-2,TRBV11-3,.,CASSLVGANTGELFF,TGTGCCAGCAGCTTAGTAGGGGCGAACACCGGGGAGCTGTTTTTT
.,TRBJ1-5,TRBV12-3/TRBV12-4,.,CASSGSGPQHF,TGTGCCAGCAGTGGTTCGGGGCCCCAGCATTTT
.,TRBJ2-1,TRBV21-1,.,CASTTTNRTGMNEQFF,TGTGCCAGCACCACCACCAACCGGACAGGGATGAATGAGCAGTTCTTC
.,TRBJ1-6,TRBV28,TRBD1,CASRGGQGDNSPLHF,TGTGCCAGCAGAGGGGGGCAGGGGGACAATTCACCCCTCCACTTT
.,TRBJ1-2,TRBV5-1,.,CASSLGGRTRSGYTF,TGCGCCAGCAGCTTGGGAGGCAGGACACGCTCTGGCTACACCTTC
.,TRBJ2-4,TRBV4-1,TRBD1,CASSQETGIAKNIQYF,TGCGCCAGCAGCCAAGAGACAGGGATAGCCAAAAACATTCAGTACTTC
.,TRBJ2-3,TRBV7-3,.,CASSLTHGSTDTQYF,TGTGCCAGCAGCTTAACTCACGGGAGCACAGATACGCAGTATTTT
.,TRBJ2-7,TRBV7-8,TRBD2,CASSLGGLAGEFRGYEQYF,TGTGCCAGCAGCTTAGGGGGACTAGCGGGAGAATTTCGAGGGTACGAGCAGTACTTC
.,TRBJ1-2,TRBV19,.,CASSPRGVNYGYTF,TGTGCCAGTAGTCCCCGTGGAGTAAACTATGGCTACACCTTC
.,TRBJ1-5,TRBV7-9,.,CASSRQGPSGLHF,TGTGCCAGCTCGCGGCAGGGTCCCTCGGGTTTGCATTTT
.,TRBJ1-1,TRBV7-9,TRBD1,CASSETGGEAFF,TGTGCCAGCAGCGAAACAGGGGGAGAAGCTTTCTTT
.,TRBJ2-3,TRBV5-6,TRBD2,CASSLVGLAATDTQYF,TGTGCCAGCAGCTTGGTGGGACTAGCGGCCACAGATACGCAGTATTTT
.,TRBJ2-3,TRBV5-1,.,CASSLYQEADTQYF,TGCGCCAGCAGCTTGTATCAAGAGGCAGATACGCAGTATTTT
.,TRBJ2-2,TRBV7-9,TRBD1,CASSLEGATGELFF,TGTGCCAGCAGCTTAGAGGGGGCGACCGGGGAGCTGTTTTTT
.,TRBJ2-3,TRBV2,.,CASSRENTDTQYF,TGTGCCAGCAGCCGGGAGAACACAGATACGCAGTATTTT
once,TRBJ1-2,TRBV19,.,CASSTRQGKGGYTF,TGTGCCAGTAGTACTCGGCAGGGAAAGGGTGGCTACACCTTC
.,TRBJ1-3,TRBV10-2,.,CASSGAGNTIYF,TGCGCCAGCAGTGGGGCCGGAAACACCATATATTTT
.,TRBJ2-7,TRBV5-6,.,CASSRQYEQYF,TGTGCCAGCAGCCGACAGTACGAGCAGTACTTC
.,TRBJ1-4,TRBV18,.,CASSPPGGRYGEKLFF,TGTGCCAGCTCACCACCTGGGGGGAGGTACGGTGAAAAACTGTTTTTT
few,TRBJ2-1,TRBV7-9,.,CASSFGGMGNEQFF,TGTGCCAGCAGCTTCGGCGGGATGGGGAATGAGCAGTTCTTC
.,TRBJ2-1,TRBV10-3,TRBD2,CAIGGLAGNEQFF,TGTGCCATCGGGGGACTAGCCGGTAATGAGCAGTTCTTC
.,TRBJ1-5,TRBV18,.,CASSPGSDQPQHF,TGTGCCAGCTCACCAGGCTCCGATCAGCCCCAGCATTTT
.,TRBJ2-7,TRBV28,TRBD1,CASSPDWDSYEQYF,TGTGCCAGCAGTCCGGACTGGGACAGCTACGAGCAGTACTTC
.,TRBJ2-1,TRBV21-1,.,CASREGGTSPREQFF,TGTGCCAGCAGGGAGGGTGGGACTAGCCCGAGGGAGCAGTTCTTC
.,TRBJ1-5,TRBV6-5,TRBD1,CASRPTGVGQPQHF,TGTGCCAGCAGGCCGACAGGGGTTGGGCAGCCCCAGCATTTT
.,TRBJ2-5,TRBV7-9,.,CASSLRTAGAQETQYF,TGTGCCAGCAGCTTAAGGACCGCGGGGGCACAAGAGACCCAGTACTTC
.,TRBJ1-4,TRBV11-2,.,CASSPSRSSSLFF,TGTGCCAGCAGCCCGAGCCGGTCGAGTTCGCTGTTTTTT
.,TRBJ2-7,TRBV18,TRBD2,CASSPSGGGSYEQYF,TGTGCCAGCTCACCAAGTGGCGGGGGGTCCTACGAGCAGTACTTC
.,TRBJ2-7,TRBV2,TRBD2,CASSESGAYEQYF,TGTGCCAGCAGTGAAAGCGGGGCCTACGAGCAGTACTTC
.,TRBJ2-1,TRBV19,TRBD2,CASNGFGRDNEQFF,TGTGCCAGTAACGGCTTCGGGAGGGACAATGAGCAGTTCTTC
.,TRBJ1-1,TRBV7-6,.,CASSPTGGLNTEAFF,TGTGCCAGCAGCCCTACCGGCGGTTTGAACACTGAAGCTTTCTTT
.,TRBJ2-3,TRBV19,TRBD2,CASSIEGTSSTDTQYF,TGTGCCAGTAGTATAGAGGGGACTAGCTCCACAGATACGCAGTATTTT
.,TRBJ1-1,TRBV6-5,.,CASSYPGAPGTEAFF,TGTGCCAGCAGTTACCCAGGGGCCCCGGGGACTGAAGCTTTCTTT
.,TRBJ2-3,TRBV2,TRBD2,CASSEDRLAGGLGDTQYF,TGTGCCAGCAGTGAAGATAGGCTAGCGGGAGGACTCGGGGATACGCAGTATTTT
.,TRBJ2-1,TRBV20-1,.,CSASGGSGEQFF,TGCAGTGCTAGTGGAGGGAGCGGTGAGCAGTTCTTC
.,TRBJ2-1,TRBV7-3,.,CASSSGQYNEQFF,TGTGCCAGCAGCTCAGGACAGTACAATGAGCAGTTCTTC
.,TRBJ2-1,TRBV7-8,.,CASSPRGGRNNEQFF,TGTGCCAGCAGCCCGAGGGGAGGCCGGAACAATGAGCAGTTCTTC
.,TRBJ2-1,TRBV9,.,CASSVSSAHNEQFF,TGTGCCAGCAGCGTTTCTAGCGCCCACAATGAGCAGTTCTTC
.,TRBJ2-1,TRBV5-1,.,CASAGLSSYNEQFF,TGCGCCAGCGCGGGACTTAGCTCCTACAATGAGCAGTTCTTC
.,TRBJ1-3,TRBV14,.,CASSSIGTIYF,TGTGCCAGCAGCAGCATCGGCACCATATATTTT
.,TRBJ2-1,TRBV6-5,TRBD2,CAIYLAEIYNEQFF,TGTGCCATTTACCTAGCGGAGATTTACAATGAGCAGTTCTTC
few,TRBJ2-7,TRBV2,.,CASLQRQIYEQYF,TGTGCCAGCCTCCAAAGACAGATATACGAGCAGTACTTC
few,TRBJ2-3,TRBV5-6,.,CASSLRSLTDTQYF,TGTGCCAGCAGCTTGCGTTCTCTCACAGATACGCAGTATTTT
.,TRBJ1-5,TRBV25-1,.,CASSQGAFDQPQHF,TGTGCCAGCAGCCAAGGGGCATTCGATCAGCCCCAGCATTTT
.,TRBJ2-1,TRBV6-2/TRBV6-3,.,CASSQDSTNEQFF,TGTGCCAGCAGCCAGGACTCGACCAATGAGCAGTTCTTC
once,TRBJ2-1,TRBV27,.,CASSLGRGVNEQFF,TGTGCCAGCAGTTTAGGCAGGGGCGTGAATGAGCAGTTCTTC
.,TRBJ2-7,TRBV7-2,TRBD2,CASSLDRVAGEQYF,TGTGCCAGCAGCTTAGATCGGGTAGCGGGCGAGCAGTACTTC
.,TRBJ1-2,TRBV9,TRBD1,CASSDGQGNGYTF,TGTGCCAGCAGCGATGGACAGGGGAATGGCTACACCTTC
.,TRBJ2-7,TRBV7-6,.,CASSLSRGTSYEQYF,TGTGCCAGCAGCTTATCCCGGGGAACATCCTACGAGCAGTACTTC
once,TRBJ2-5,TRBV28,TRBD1,CASSPLTGNGETQYF,TGTGCCAGCAGTCCCTTGACAGGGAATGGGGAGACCCAGTACTTC
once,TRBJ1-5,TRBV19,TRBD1,CASMIWGQGSNQPQHF,TGTGCCAGTATGATATGGGGACAGGGGAGCAATCAGCCCCAGCATTTT
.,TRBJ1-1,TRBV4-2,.,CASSQDHRAPEVNTEAFF,TGTGCCAGCAGCCAAGATCATCGGGCGCCGGAGGTGAACACTGAAGCTTTCTTT
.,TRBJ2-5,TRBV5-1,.,CASSLDWGRETQYF,TGCGCCAGCAGCTTGGATTGGGGGCGAGAGACCCAGTACTTC